This T cell receptor (beta chain) emerged from a study of CD8 T cells in Susac syndrome. General study points: Only a relatively small number of individuals were included in the TCR sequencing and HLA analysis.

With random hexamers, reverse transcription was performed on about 0.5 to 1 ug of RNA. With immunoSEQ multiplex PCR, TCR beta CDR3 was amplified across 54 Vbeta and 13 Jbeta. One entry per CDR3 protein results from TCRdb running MiXCR on the immunoSEQ multiplex PCR reads. The sample shows about 300,000 distinct CDR3 sequences, 92% of them seen only once. TCR beta sequences were obtained from blood CD8+ and CD4+ T cells. With regard to this clonotype: Its specificity is not known.

The CDR3 runs to 19 residues. From germline, CDR1 is SGHVS and CDR2 FNYEAQ. The ends lost 5 bases at V and 6 bases at J; junction bases unmatched: 22. This sequence joins TRBV7-6 and TRBJ1-2; TRBD1 matches at 9 bases. The sample comprised CD4+ T cells from PBMCs. The TCR was taken from a human donor with multiple sclerosis. Here the CDR3 DNA reads TGTGCCAGCAGCCCCTTACTGGGGGGGACAGGGAGACAGGATGATGGCTACACCTTC. Translation gives CASSPLLGGTGRQDDGYTF.